Listed here are 14 T cell receptor beta chains from one sample, sequenced in a study of blood T cell repertoires in COVID-19. The protocol was immunoSEQ multiplex PCR, while the TCRdb copy is restricted to in-frame clones and leaves out a portion. Altogether 150,000 to 200,000 clones are present, around 90% being singletons, with the ten largest covering approximately 4.5%. The specimen sequenced was peripheral blood. The receptors derive from a human donor in a cohort sampled during active COVID-19.

This sequence joins TRBV29-1 and TRBJ2-7, with a weak D call TRBD1 (6 bases). Germline lookup yields CDR1 SQVTM and CDR2 ANQGSEA. The CDR3 has 12 amino acids. Trimming removed 6 bases from V and 7 bases from J, with 16 bases in between. The CDR3 is CSVGQPPLEQYF. In DNA, the CDR3 is TGCAGCGTAGGACAGCCCCCTCTGGAGCAGTACTTC.

The rearrangement joins TRBV6-5 to TRBJ2-7, with D perhaps TRBD1 (6 bases). Trimming stripped 7 bases from V and 3 bases from J, with 13 bases between. The CDR3 is 13 amino acids. CDR1 MNHEY and CDR2 SVGAGI come from the germline V gene. This CDR3 reads CASKSGQIYEQYF. The CDR3 nucleotides are TGTGCCAGCAAGTCCGGACAGATCTACGAGCAGTACTTC.

The chain combines TRBV30 with TRBJ2-2, with TRBD1 identical over 7 bases. This CDR3 comprises 14 residues. CDR1 GTSNPN and CDR2 SVGIG come from the germline V gene (reference sequence). The V gene end was trimmed by 3 bases and the J gene end by 5 bases; junction bases not matched to a gene: 6. The CDR3 DNA reads TGTGCCTGGAGAGACAGGGCGTTTACCGGGGAGCTGTTTTTT. Protein product: CAWRDRAFTGELFF.

The rearrangement joins TRBV10-3 to TRBJ1-2, with a possible D match to TRBD1 (6 bases). V lost 0 bases, J lost 3 bases, and 14 bases lay in between. CDR1 and CDR2 from the germline V gene are ENHRY and SYGVKD. The CDR3 is 16 amino acids. The CDR3 reads CAISESAVRGYYGYTF. As DNA, the CDR3 is TGTGCCATCAGTGAGTCGGCTGTCAGGGGTTACTATGGCTACACCTTC.

This chain joins TRBV11-3 and TRBJ2-1; 8 bases align to TRBD1. Trimming removed 1 base from V and 8 bases from J; junction bases left unmatched: 7. The CDR3 is 15 amino acids. CDR1 and CDR2 from the germline V gene are SGHNT and YENEEA. CDR3 nucleotide sequence: TGTGCCAGCAGCTTAGGGGACAGGTCCAACGATGAGCAGTTCTTC. It yields the protein CASSLGDRSNDEQFF. The full variable domain, rest sourced from reference TRBV11-3 and TRBJ2-1, is EAGVVQSPRYKIIEKKQPVAFWCNPISGHNTLYWYLQNLGQGPELLIRYENEEAVDDSQLPKDRFSAERLKGVDSTLKIQPAELGDSAVYLCASSLGDRSNDEQFFGPGTRLTVL.

The chain is built from TRBV6-5 and TRBJ2-7; TRBD1 is a possible D gene (6 bases). This CDR3 is 16 amino acids long. CDR1 and CDR2 (germline): MNHEY, SVGAGI. The V and J ends lost 0 bases and 3 bases respectively, with 15 bases between them. The CDR3 spells CASSYSGAGRNYEQYF. CDR3 DNA sequence: TGTGCCAGCAGTTACTCGGGGGCAGGGAGAAACTACGAGCAGTACTTC.

The chain has TRBV13 and TRBJ2-2; 7 bases map to TRBD1. V shed 5 bases and J 3 bases; nucleotides not matched to a gene: 9. CDR1 and CDR2 (germline): PRHDT, FYEKMQ (reference sequence). CDR3 length: 16 amino acids. CDR3 sequence: CASSNTGVRDTGELFF. The CDR3 nucleotides are TGTGCCAGCAGCAATACAGGGGTGAGGGACACCGGGGAGCTGTTTTTT. Filled out from reference TRBV13 and TRBJ2-2, the complete variable domain reads AAGVIQSPRHLIKEKRETATLKCYPIPRHDTVYWYQQGPGQDPQFLISFYEKMQSDKGSIPDRFSAQQFSDYHSELNMSSLELGDSALYFCASSNTGVRDTGELFFGEGSRLTVL.

The sample holds one count of this clone. The chain recombines TRBV3-1 (or the pseudogene TRBV3-2) with TRBJ1-5, with D uncertain. This CDR3 comprises 14 residues. Germline V gene data show CDR1 as LGHDT and CDR2 as YNNKEL (reference sequence). V gave up 1 base and J gave up 6 bases, with 10 bases separating them. CDR3 nucleotide sequence: TGTGCCAGCAGCCAAGGCGCGATAAGTCAGCCCCAGCATTTT. Translating it yields CASSQGAISQPQHF.

The chain carries TRBV5-6 and TRBJ1-6; possibly TRBD1 for D (5 bases). Germline V gene data show CDR1 as SGHDT and CDR2 as YYEEEE. Trimming removed 0 bases at V and 14 bases at J, with 12 bases between. The CDR3 consists of 13 residues. The CDR3 spells CASSLGQKFTLHF. CDR3 nucleotide sequence: TGTGCCAGCAGCTTGGGACAGAAATTCACCCTCCACTTT.

This chain connects TRBV7-2 to TRBJ2-5; 7 bases fit TRBD1. The CDR3 length is 15 residues. V trimming: 1 base; J trimming: 1 base; junction bases outside the gene matches: 3. Germline values: CDR1 SGHTA, CDR2 FQGNSA. CDR3 in DNA: TGTGCCAGCAGCTTAGTACCAGGGGGCCAAGAGACCCAGTACTTC. It translates to CASSLVPGGQETQYF.

V is TRBV7-2 and J is TRBJ2-3; TRBD2 matches 9 bases. Germline V gives CDR1 SGHTA, CDR2 FQGNSA. V was clipped by 7 bases and J by 5 bases; unmatched bases: 13. The CDR3 totals 16 residues. The CDR3 spells CASTTGAGGGGDTQYF. The CDR3 region has the DNA TGTGCCAGCACCACGGGGGCGGGAGGGGGTGGAGATACGCAGTATTTT.

The chain uses TRBV6-5 and TRBJ2-1; 12 bases agree with TRBD2. The germline V gene has CDR1 MNHEY and CDR2 SVGAGI. The CDR3 is made up of 16 amino acids. V dropped 2 bases and J dropped 3; count of bases not matched to a gene: 2. The CDR3 reads CASSYGLAGHYNEQFF. The CDR3 nucleotides read TGTGCCAGCAGTTACGGACTAGCGGGGCACTACAATGAGCAGTTCTTC.

V gene TRBV5-1 combines with J gene TRBJ2-2; TRBD1 matches 10 bases. V gave up 2 bases and J gave up 6 bases; unmatched junction bases: 4. This CDR3 comprises 15 residues. CDR1 is SGHRS and CDR2 is YFSETQ in the germline V gene. CDR3 region: CASSLRDRGAGELFF. CDR3 sequence (DNA): TGCGCCAGCAGCTTAAGGGACAGGGGTGCCGGGGAGCTGTTTTTT.

This clone was detected only once. The CDR3 sequence: CSAPGWFEAFF. Here the CDR3 DNA reads TGCAGTGCCCCAGGGTGGTTTGAAGCTTTCTTT. This sequence joins TRBV20-1 and TRBJ1-1; maybe TRBD1 (5 bases). This CDR3 contains 11 residues. V was clipped by 6 bases and J by 7 bases, with 12 bases between them. Germline loops: CDR1 DFQATT, CDR2 SNEGSKA (reference sequence).